One T cell receptor beta chain is described in this entry. The repertoire was sequenced with immunoSEQ multiplex PCR; TCRdb's copy has only in-frame clones and lacks some. The table has 52,000 or so clones, about 85% seen once. The data were obtained in a study of T cell responses to AZD1222 COVID-19 vaccine. The CDR3 is 11 amino acids. The V gene's germline CDR1 is SGHAT and CDR2 FQNNGV. V gave up 4 bases and J gave up 4 bases, with 5 bases separating them. The chain recombines TRBV11-2 with TRBJ2-7; D uncertain. The sample in question was peripheral blood, obtained on day 0 of MenACWY control vaccination. This sequence was found in an adult in good health. The CDR3 here is CASSSIYEQYF. CDR3 DNA: TGTGCCAGCAGCTCCATATACGAGCAGTACTTC.